These 11 T cell receptor beta chains came from one sample sequenced in a study of blood T cells in healthy people across ages. Using a J-beta primer mix together with a sample-barcoded 5' primer, a second PCR was run for about 6 to 11 cycles. A single record per CDR3 protein comes from TCRdb applying MiXCR to the 5' RACE reads. Seen here are hundreds of thousands of distinct CDR3 sequences, around two fifths observed once, and the top ten hold around 30%. The sample consisted of blood. These receptor sequences come from a man aged 80 or over in good health.

V is TRBV6-2 or TRBV6-3 and J is TRBJ2-1, with 10 bases identical to TRBD2. The CDR3 covers 16 residues. Germline values: CDR1 MNHEY, CDR2 SVGEGT. Losses at the gene ends were 2 bases for V and 4 bases for J; bases not matched to a gene: 5. The CDR3 loop reads CASSYTTSGFYNEQFF. The CDR3 nucleotides are TGTGCCAGCAGTTACACGACTAGCGGGTTTTACAATGAGCAGTTCTTC.

This clonotype has at least ten counts. The chain combines TRBV29-1 with TRBJ2-5; TRBD1 agrees at 8 bases. This CDR3 is 14 amino acids long. V was pared by 5 bases and J by 1 base, with 6 bases of the junction left unmatched. The germline gives CDR1 SQVTM, CDR2 ANQGSEA. The CDR3 DNA follows: TGCAGCGTTCTGGGACAGGACCTCCAAGAGACCCAGTACTTC. Translation gives CSVLGQDLQETQYF.

The V call is TRBV6-2 or TRBV6-3, the J call TRBJ1-1; possibly TRBD1 for D (5 bases). V dropped 0 bases and J dropped 1 base, with 12 bases sitting between them. Germline values: CDR1 MNHEY, CDR2 SVGEGT. CDR3 length equals 16 residues. The CDR3 loop is CASSYSSGTANTEAFF. The CDR3 nucleotides read TGTGCCAGCAGTTACTCGAGTGGGACGGCGAACACTGAAGCTTTCTTT.

This clonotype was recorded at least ten times. The chain is built from TRBV29-1 and TRBJ2-5, with D perhaps matching TRBD2 (7 bases). Germline CDR1 and CDR2: SQVTM and ANQGSEA. The V gene lost 7 bases and the J gene lost 5 bases, with 20 bases spanning the gap. This CDR3 has 14 residues. The CDR3 loop is CSGFGGAVRETQYF. The CDR3 DNA reads as TGCAGCGGCTTTGGGGGGGCAGTTCGGGAGACCCAGTACTTC.

This clonotype occurred a few times. CDR3 loop: CASSQDRANQPQHF. The CDR3 DNA is TGTGCCAGCAGCCAGGACCGGGCGAATCAGCCCCAGCATTTT. The chain joins TRBV3-1 to TRBJ1-5; D ambiguous. CDR3 length: 14 residues. Trimming removed 3 bases from V and 4 bases from J, with 10 bases in between. Germline V CDR1 and CDR2: LGHDT, YNNKEL (reference sequence). The full variable domain, its missing parts supplied by reference TRBV3-1 and TRBJ1-5, is DTAVSQTPKYLVTQMGNDKSIKCEQNLGHDTMYWYKQDSKKFLKIMFSYNNKELIINETVPNRFSPKSPDKAHLNLHINSLELGDSAVYFCASSQDRANQPQHFGDGTRLSIL.

The chain carries TRBV3-1 and TRBJ2-5; 10 nucleotides match TRBD2. J was trimmed by 5 bases and V by 1 base; bases with no gene match: 4. Germline CDR1 is LGHDT and CDR2 is YNNKEL (reference sequence). This CDR3 has 15 amino acids. CDR3 residues: CASSQASGGLETQYF. The CDR3 DNA sequence: TGTGCCAGCAGCCAAGCTAGCGGGGGATTGGAGACCCAGTACTTC.

The chain is built from TRBV4-3 and TRBJ1-1; 7 positions agree with TRBD1. The CDR3 extends over 17 amino acids. Looked up from germline, CDR1 is LGHNA and CDR2 is YSLEER. V was clipped by 1 base and J by 2 bases; unmatched bases: 10. DNA of the CDR3: TGCGCCAGCAGCCAAGCCACGCAGGGGGTCGGAAACACTGAAGCTTTCTTT. Translated, it gives CASSQATQGVGNTEAFF.

This CDR3 is CASSLGSRAQNTEAFF. The CDR3 nucleotides read TGCGCCAGCAGCTTGGGATCCAGGGCACAAAACACTGAAGCTTTCTTT. V is TRBV5-1 and J is TRBJ1-1, with TRBD1 as a possible D gene (5 bases). This CDR3 is 16 amino acids long. Per the germline V gene, CDR1 is SGHRS and CDR2 is YFSETQ. The ends were cut back, 0 bases at V and 2 bases at J, with 14 bases in the middle. The entire variable domain, with the rest obtained from reference TRBV5-1 and TRBJ1-1, is as follows: KAGVTQTPRYLIKTRGQQVTLSCSPISGHRSVSWYQQTPGQGLQFLFEYFSETQRNKGNFPGRFSGRQFSNSRSEMNVSTLELGDSALYLCASSLGSRAQNTEAFFGQGTRLTVV.

Of note for this clonotype: Germline is not matched at one junction end, which may reflect a read error. V is TRBV20-1 and J is TRBJ2-3; D unclear. CDR1 DFQATT and CDR2 SNEGSKA come from the germline V gene (reference sequence). The CDR3 is 12 residues long. The chain's CDR3 is CSANRGTDTQNF. CDR3 bases: TGCAGTGCTAACCGCGGCACAGATACGCAGAATTTT.

This chain links TRBV7-2 with TRBJ2-5, with D hard to call. Trimming took off 5 bases at V and 5 bases at J, with 12 bases between the two ends. CDR1 is SGHTA and CDR2 is FQGNSA in the germline V gene. The CDR3 covers 13 residues. In DNA form, the CDR3 reads TGTGCCAGCAGCCAGGTGGGGTCGGAGACCCAGTACTTC. Amino acids: CASSQVGSETQYF. Supplemented by reference TRBV7-2 and TRBJ2-5, the full variable domain reads GAGVSQSPSNKVTEKGKDVELRCDPISGHTALYWYRQSLGQGLEFLIYFQGNSAPDKSGLPSDRFSAERTGGSVSTLTIQRTQQEDSAVYLCASSQVGSETQYFGPGTRLLVL.

This clonotype came up a few times. V gene TRBV20-1 combines with J gene TRBJ2-7; D remains unclear. Trimming took off 5 bases at V and 5 bases at J, with 19 bases between the two ends. In germline, CDR1 is DFQATT, CDR2 SNEGSKA (reference sequence). This CDR3 spans 14 amino acids. Here the CDR3 DNA reads TGCAGTGCTGTAGTCCCCCCATCAACCAACGAGCAGTACTTC. Translated: CSAVVPPSTNEQYF.